The present T cell receptor beta chain was sequenced within a study of T cell changes during pregnancy in multiple sclerosis (dated by TCRdb to the late 2010s). Regarding the research as a whole: The study examined how the T cell repertoire changed over the course of pregnancy in women with multiple sclerosis.

About this clone itself: Its antigen has not been determined. Base qualities were left out, and no much larger clone turns up one base away.

The library was built by means of the immunoSEQ multiplex PCR assay. As stored in TCRdb, this immuneACCESS dataset retains in-frame rearrangements with V and J assigned. A fraction of the clones does not appear; measured against another copy, unresolved V genes explain less than half of the discrepancy, and the remainder lacks a known reason. The sample data list roughly 46,000 clones, and 93% of these were observed just once. The ten largest make up roughly 3.8% of the sample. The sample here was CD8+ T cells from peripheral blood mononuclear cells, taken after pregnancy. The TCR was taken from a female donor with multiple sclerosis, enrolled in a pregnancy study.

The sequenced DNA is TGTGCCACCAGAGAGGGCAATGAGCAGTTCTTC. This is translated as CATREGNEQFF. This sequence uses TRBV15 and TRBJ2-1; matching of 5 bases hints at TRBD2 as the D gene. The CDR3 contains 11 residues, cysteine and phenylalanine counted. The entry retains the CDR3 DNA only, 33 bases that are in frame from base 1. At the junction V is shortened by 6 bases and J by 6 bases, with 6 bases in between. CDR1 and CDR2 were assigned from the germline V gene (reference sequence) as LNHNV and YYDKDF.